This TCR beta chain comes out of a study of liver allograft versus peripheral blood T cells. Whole-study context: Transplanted-liver and recipient peripheral blood T cell receptor repertoires were compared. Notes on the study in general: Reports indicated that T cell receptor repertoires inside liver allografts differed from those in peripheral blood.

MiXCR, applied by TCRdb to the reads, yields one record per CDR3 protein. The sample has about 14,000 distinct CDR3 sequences, roughly 20% seen once. CDR1 MNHEY and CDR2 SVGAGI come from the germline V gene. There are 15 residues in the CDR3. The V gene end was trimmed by 2 bases and the J gene end by 7 bases; junction bases not matched to a gene: 10. This clonotype was seen a handful of times. Its target is not known. The source of this sequence is a human patient who had a liver transplant. Some T cells may be graft donor cells. The chain is built from TRBV6-5 and TRBJ1-1, with 7 bases that match TRBD1. The CDR3 nucleotides read TGTGCCAGCAGTTACCCCCGACAGGGCGCAAGTGAAGCTTTCTTT. This translates into CASSYPRQGASEAFF.